The rows below give T cell receptor beta chains drawn from one sample of a study of T cells in Graves' hyperthyroidism and ophthalmopathy. Each CDR3 protein gets one entry after TCRdb re-called the multiplex PCR reads with MiXCR. This table holds fewer than 700,000 distinct CDR3 sequences, roughly 18% found once. The sample comprised blood. Receptor source: a woman in her late teens or twenties with Graves' ophthalmopathy. CDR3s include the opening cysteine and the closing phenylalanine or tryptophan. A D gene is named only where the DNA matches it firmly. Only some rows state a clone size, as once, few, many or a class for expanded clones.

D	size	V	J	DNA	CDR3
NA	many	TRBV11-2	TRBJ1-2	TGTGCCAGCAGTTCCCTCCGACACCTGCCTAACTATGGCTACACCTTC	CASSSLRHLPNYGYTF
TRBD1	many	TRBV20-1	TRBJ2-1	TGCAGTGCTGTCACGACAGGGAACAATGAGCAGTTCTTC	CSAVTTGNNEQFF
NA	many	TRBV29-1	TRBJ1-1	TGCAGCGTTGGAACAGGGATGAACACTGAAGCTTTCTTT	CSVGTGMNTEAFF
TRBD2	NA	TRBV5-1	TRBJ2-1	TGCGCCAGCAGCTTGGCGGGGACTAGCGGGGGGGCAAATGAGCAGTTCTTC	CASSLAGTSGGANEQFF
NA	many	TRBV3-1	TRBJ1-5	TGTGCCAGCAGCCCCCACAGGGACCATCAGCCCCAGCATTTT	CASSPHRDHQPQHF
NA	NA	TRBV7-8	TRBJ1-2	TGTGCCAGCGGGGACACCAACTATGGCTACACCTTC	CASGDTNYGYTF
NA	few	TRBV25-1	TRBJ2-1	TGTGCCAGCAGTGATACAACAGGACTTCGGTTCTTC	CASSDTTGLRFF
TRBD1	NA	TRBV18	TRBJ1-2	TGTGCCAGCTCTCCAGGGGGGCACTATGGCTACACCTTC	CASSPGGHYGYTF
TRBD1	many	TRBV2	TRBJ2-1	TGTGCCAGCAGGCCCCGGACAGGGGGCTGGAATGAGCAGTTCTTC	CASRPRTGGWNEQFF
NA	NA	TRBV27	TRBJ2-7	TGTGCCAGCAGCCACAGAGGGGGGGCCGAGCAGTACTTC	CASSHRGGAEQYF
NA	many	TRBV29-1	TRBJ2-7	TGCAGCGTTGGAGCAGGTTCCCACGAGCAGTACTTC	CSVGAGSHEQYF
TRBD2	many	TRBV7-2	TRBJ2-3	TGTGCCAGCAGCCCTCTACTAGCGGGAGATACGCAGTATTTT	CASSPLLAGDTQYF
NA	many	TRBV30	TRBJ1-6	TGTGCCTGGAGTGGGTTTGGGGTAGCCAATTCACCCCTCCACTTT	CAWSGFGVANSPLHF
NA	many	TRBV7-9	TRBJ1-1	TGTGCCAGCAGCTTAGCCGGTGGGGGAAGGAACACTGAAGCTTTCTTT	CASSLAGGGRNTEAFF
NA	many	TRBV5-6	TRBJ1-1	TGTGCCAGCAGCCTCCCGGCAGCGGGGACTGAAGCTTTCTTT	CASSLPAAGTEAFF
TRBD2	many	TRBV15	TRBJ2-3	TGTGCCACCAGCAGAGTCAGACTAGCCCCCACAGATACGCAGTATTTT	CATSRVRLAPTDTQYF
NA	NA	TRBV19	TRBJ1-1	TGTGCCAGTACCGCGACAGTAGAAGCTTTCTTT	CASTATVEAFF
NA	many	TRBV12-3/TRBV12-4	TRBJ2-3	TGTGCCAGCACCCCGTCGAGGGGGGGCGGCACAGATACGCAGTATTTT	CASTPSRGGGTDTQYF
NA	few	TRBV9	TRBJ1-4	TGTGCCAGCAGCGGAAGGGGGGGGACGAGGAAACTGTTTTTT	CASSGRGGTRKLFF
NA	many	TRBV28	TRBJ2-7	TGTGCCAGCAGTTTTCAAGCCTACGAGCAGTACTTC	CASSFQAYEQYF
TRBD2	many	TRBV7-9	TRBJ2-1	TGTGCCAGCAGCCCGAGGGAGGGCGGCTACAATGAGCAGTTCTTC	CASSPREGGYNEQFF
NA	many	TRBV7-2	TRBJ2-7	TGTGCCAGCAGCTTATTTTATAGCGTCTCCTACGAGCAGTACTTC	CASSLFYSVSYEQYF
TRBD2	many	TRBV27	TRBJ2-3	TGTGCCAGCGCTCGGACTAGCGGGGGCACAGATACGCAGTATTTT	CASARTSGGTDTQYF
NA	many	TRBV28	TRBJ2-1	TGTGCCAGCTCTTCCCCGGGTGGGCCGGGCCTCAATGAGCAGTTCTTC	CASSSPGGPGLNEQFF
NA	many	TRBV10-1	TRBJ2-3	TGTGCCAGCAGTGCGGGGACTAGCACAGATACGCAGTATTTT	CASSAGTSTDTQYF
NA	few	TRBV9	TRBJ1-3	TGTGCCAGCAGCGTAGGAGGGGTGCGGAACACCATATATTTT	CASSVGGVRNTIYF
NA	NA	TRBV29-1	TRBJ2-5	TGCAGCACGGACCGGGCGGGGGCACAAGAGACCCAGTACTTC	CSTDRAGAQETQYF
NA	NA	TRBV5-1	TRBJ1-2	TGCGCCAGCAGCTTGACATACCGGGGTTCAAAAACCTATGGCTACACCTTC	CASSLTYRGSKTYGYTF
NA	NA	TRBV4-3	TRBJ2-7	TGCGCCAGCAGTCAATGGTCGTATTCCTACGAGCAGTACTTC	CASSQWSYSYEQYF
NA	NA	TRBV3-1	TRBJ2-7	TGTGCCAGCAGCCAAGAGCCTAGCGTGCAGACCTACGAGCAGTACTTC	CASSQEPSVQTYEQYF
NA	NA	TRBV30	TRBJ2-2	TGTGCCTGGACCACCCCAGGGACCGGGGAGCTGTTTTTT	CAWTTPGTGELFF
NA	few	TRBV7-6	TRBJ2-1	TGTGCCAGCAGCTTAGAGAACAGCCCCTACAATGAGCAGTTCTTC	CASSLENSPYNEQFF
NA	NA	TRBV27	TRBJ1-2	TGTGCCAGCAGTTACGACATTGGACAGCTAGAAGGCTACACCTTC	CASSYDIGQLEGYTF